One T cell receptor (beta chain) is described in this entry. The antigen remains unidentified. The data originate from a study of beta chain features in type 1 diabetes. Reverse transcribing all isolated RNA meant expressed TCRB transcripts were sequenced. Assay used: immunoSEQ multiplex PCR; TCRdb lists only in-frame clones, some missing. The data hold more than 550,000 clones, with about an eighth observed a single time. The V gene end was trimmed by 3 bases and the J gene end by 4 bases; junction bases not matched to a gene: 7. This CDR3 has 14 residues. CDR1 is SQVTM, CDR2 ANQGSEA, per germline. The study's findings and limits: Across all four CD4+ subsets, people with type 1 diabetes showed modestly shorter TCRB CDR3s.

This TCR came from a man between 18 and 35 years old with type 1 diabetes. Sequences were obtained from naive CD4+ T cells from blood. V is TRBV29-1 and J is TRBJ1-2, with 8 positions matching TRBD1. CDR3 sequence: CSVELSGGLYGYTF. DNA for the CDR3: TGCAGCGTTGAGCTGTCAGGGGGCCTCTATGGCTACACCTTC.